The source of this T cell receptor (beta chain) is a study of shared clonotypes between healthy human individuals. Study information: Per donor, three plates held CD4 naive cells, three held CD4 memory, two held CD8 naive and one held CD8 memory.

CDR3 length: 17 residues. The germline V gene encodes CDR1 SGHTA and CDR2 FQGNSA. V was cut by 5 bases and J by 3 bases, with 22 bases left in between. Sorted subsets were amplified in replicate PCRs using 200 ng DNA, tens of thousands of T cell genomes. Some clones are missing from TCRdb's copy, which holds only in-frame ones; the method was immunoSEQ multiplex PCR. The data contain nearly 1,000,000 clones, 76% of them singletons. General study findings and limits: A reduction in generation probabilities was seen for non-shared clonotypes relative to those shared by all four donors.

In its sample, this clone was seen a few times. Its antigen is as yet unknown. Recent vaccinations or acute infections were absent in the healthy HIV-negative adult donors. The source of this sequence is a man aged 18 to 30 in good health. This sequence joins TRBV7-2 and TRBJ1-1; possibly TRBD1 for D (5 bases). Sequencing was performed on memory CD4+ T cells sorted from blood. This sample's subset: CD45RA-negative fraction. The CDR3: CASSQVTRGGADTEAFF. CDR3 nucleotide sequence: TGTGCCAGCAGCCAGGTAACTCGGGGCGGGGCTGACACTGAAGCTTTCTTT.